This T cell receptor (beta chain) was sequenced during a study of OX40 agonist ivuxolimab in advanced cancers. On the study more broadly: With ivuxolimab, an agonistic anti-OX40 (CD134) antibody, patients were treated.

This table comes from immunoSEQ multiplex PCR, and its TCRdb copy is limited to in-frame clones, with some not included. The repertoire has around 30,000 clones, roughly nine tenths of them found once; the top ten carry approximately 24%. The V gene end was trimmed by 5 bases and the J gene end by 5 bases; junction bases not matched to a gene: 13. The CDR3 covers 18 residues. The germline CDR1 and CDR2 sequences are MRHNA and SNTAGT. Sequencing used CD4+ or CD8+ T cells sorted from blood, obtained in a trial of the OX40 agonist ivuxolimab. V and J are TRBV6-4 and TRBJ2-2; 11 bases align to TRBD2. The clonotype was recovered from an adult with an advanced solid tumor such as melanoma, head and neck, liver or kidney cancer. The CDR3 nucleotides are TGTGCCAGCAGTCGTAAAGCATTACTAGCGGGAGATACCGGGGAGCTGTTTTTT. This gives the protein CASSRKALLAGDTGELFF.